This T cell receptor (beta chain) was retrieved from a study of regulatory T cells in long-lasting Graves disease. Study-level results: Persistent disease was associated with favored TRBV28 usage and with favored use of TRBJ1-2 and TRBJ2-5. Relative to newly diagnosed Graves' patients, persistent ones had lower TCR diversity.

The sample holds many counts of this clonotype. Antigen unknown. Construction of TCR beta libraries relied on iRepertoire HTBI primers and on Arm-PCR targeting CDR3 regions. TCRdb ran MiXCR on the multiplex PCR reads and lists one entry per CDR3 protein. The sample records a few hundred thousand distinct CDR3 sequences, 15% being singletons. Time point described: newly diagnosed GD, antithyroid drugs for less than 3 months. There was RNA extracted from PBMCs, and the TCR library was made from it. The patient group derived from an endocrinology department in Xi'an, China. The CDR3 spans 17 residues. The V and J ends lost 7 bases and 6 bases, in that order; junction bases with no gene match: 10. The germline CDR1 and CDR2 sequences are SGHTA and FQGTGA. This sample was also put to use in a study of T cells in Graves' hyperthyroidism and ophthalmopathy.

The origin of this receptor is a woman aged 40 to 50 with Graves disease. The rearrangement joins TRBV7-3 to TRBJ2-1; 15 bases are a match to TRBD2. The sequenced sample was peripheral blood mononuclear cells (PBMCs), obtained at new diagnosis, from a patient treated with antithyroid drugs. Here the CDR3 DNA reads TGTGCCAGCACCCCCCGGACTAGCGGGAGGGCCTGCAATGAGCAGTTCTTC. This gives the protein CASTPRTSGRACNEQFF.